These 23 T cell receptor beta chains share one sample of origin, sequenced in a study of breast tumors, draining lymph nodes, adjacent tissues. TCRdb fed the multiplex PCR reads into MiXCR, producing one record per CDR3 protein. The table lists some 150,000 distinct CDR3 sequences, around a third of them singletons. Samples came from axillary lymph nodes draining the breast cancer. The sequenced sample was axillary lymph node tissue. These receptors all stem from a female donor with breast cancer. Some clones in this sample may be carry-over from other donors' samples.

This clonotype was observed many times. The chain recombines TRBV14 with TRBJ2-1; tentatively, D is TRBD1 (5 bases). This CDR3 contains 15 residues. The germline V and J ends were trimmed by 1 base and 1 base, with 8 bases remaining between them. Germline CDR1 SGHDN, CDR2 FVKESK. The CDR3 protein is CASSQGQQSYNEQFF. The CDR3 DNA follows: TGTGCCAGCAGCCAAGGACAGCAATCCTACAATGAGCAGTTCTTC.

In this sample, this clonotype turned up a few times. The V gene is TRBV6-2 or TRBV6-3, the J gene TRBJ2-4, with D perhaps TRBD1 (5 bases). V shed 10 bases and J shed 2 bases, with 18 bases lying between them. Per germline, CDR1 MNHEY and CDR2 SVGEGT. The CDR3 sequence is 15 residues long. The CDR3 coding sequence is TGTGCCACAAAGGGGCTGGATAGGTCCAAAAACATTCAGTACTTC. Encoded protein: CATKGLDRSKNIQYF.

This clonotype was detected many times. The chain recombines TRBV4-1 with TRBJ1-6; D call uncertain. The length of the CDR3 is 14 residues. Trimming removed 4 bases from V and 7 bases from J, with 11 bases in between. Germline CDR1 is MGHRA and CDR2 is YSYEKL. CDR3 DNA: TGCGCCAGCAGCCCGCCTCATCCCAATTCACCCCTCCACTTT. Its translation is CASSPPHPNSPLHF.

There are many counts of this clonotype. A read error is possible here, since a much larger clone lies one base away. The chain employs TRBV20-1 and TRBJ2-7; D uncertain. Germline CDR1 and CDR2: DFQATT and SNEGSKA (reference sequence). This CDR3 contains 14 residues. CDR3 sequence reads: CSASVVGLSSEQYF. The CDR3 DNA follows: TGCAGTGCTAGTGTGGTTGGTTTGTCCTCCGAGCAGTACTTC.

This clonotype was detected many times. The V gene is TRBV15, the J gene TRBJ2-7; D is ambiguous. V lost 5 bases and J 0 bases, leaving 8 bases between the germline ends. The CDR3 covers 13 residues. CDR1 is LNHNV and CDR2 is YYDKDF in the germline V gene (reference sequence). The CDR3 nucleotides read TGTGCCACCAGCGGTCTAAGCTCCTACGAGCAGTACTTC. Translating gives CATSGLSSYEQYF. The complete variable domain, with remaining parts taken from reference TRBV15 and TRBJ2-7, reads DAMVIQNPRYQVTQFGKPVTLSCSQTLNHNVMYWYQQKSSQAPKLLFHYYDKDFNNEADTPDNFQSRRPNTSFCFLDIRSPGLGDTAMYLCATSGLSSYEQYFGPGTRLTVT.

The rearrangement uses TRBV20-1 and TRBJ2-3; D remains ambiguous. The CDR3 contains 13 residues. Germline V CDR1 and CDR2: DFQATT, SNEGSKA (reference sequence). The V and J ends lost 5 bases and 2 bases respectively, with 11 bases between them. The CDR3 sequence: CSAPRGNTDTQYF. The DNA of the CDR3 is TGCAGTGCTCCTAGAGGAAACACAGATACGCAGTATTTT.

This clonotype has at least ten counts. This chain connects TRBV10-2 to TRBJ2-2; 7 bases align to TRBD2. V trimming: 4 bases; J trimming: 6 bases; junction bases outside the gene matches: 8. Germline CDR1 WSHSY, CDR2 SAAADI. The length of the CDR3 is 15 residues. The CDR3 coding sequence is TGCGCCAGCAGTGTGGCTAGCGGATTTCCCGGGGAGCTGTTTTTT. It translates to CASSVASGFPGELFF.

This clonotype was seen many times. The rearrangement joins TRBV20-1 to TRBJ2-1, with 9 bases aligning to TRBD1. This CDR3 contains 15 residues. The V and J ends lost 3 bases and 4 bases, in that order; junction bases with no gene match: 7. Germline CDR1 is DFQATT and CDR2 is SNEGSKA (reference sequence). DNA for the CDR3: TGCAGTGCTAGTATCACAGGGGGCATGTACAATGAGCAGTTCTTC. This gives the protein CSASITGGMYNEQFF.

The chain couples TRBV19 to TRBJ2-1, with D possibly matching TRBD1 (6 bases). Per the germline V gene, CDR1 is LNHDA and CDR2 is SQIVND (reference sequence). V lost 6 bases to trimming and J lost 14 bases, with 11 bases between them. This CDR3 contains 10 residues. CDR3 residues: CASRTTGKFF. The CDR3 DNA is TGTGCCAGTAGGACCACAGGGAAGTTCTTC.

This chain connects TRBV29-1 to TRBJ2-7; 7 bases match TRBD1. The CDR3 consists of 13 residues. The trim removed 7 bases at V and 0 bases at J, leaving 6 bases unmatched. Germline V lookup: CDR1 SQVTM, CDR2 ANQGSEA. The DNA for the CDR3 is TGCAGCGCCACAGGGGCTAACTCCTACGAGCAGTACTTC. This codes for CSATGANSYEQYF.

This clonotype was recorded only once. The chain joins TRBV10-3 to TRBJ1-1; no clear D. The CDR3 consists of 13 residues. CDR1 ENHRY and CDR2 SYGVKD come from the germline V gene. V was trimmed by 6 bases and J by 5 bases, leaving 13 bases between them. The CDR3: CAISEPYSTEAFF. The CDR3 bases are TGTGCCATCAGCGAACCATACTCGACTGAAGCTTTCTTT.

The DNA for the CDR3 is TGTGCCAGCAGCCGACAGGGCTGGAACACTGAAGCTTTCTTT. Translated, it gives CASSRQGWNTEAFF. The V gene is TRBV6-5, the J gene TRBJ1-1; 7 bases map to TRBD1. The CDR3 has 14 residues. CDR1 and CDR2 from the germline V gene are MNHEY and SVGAGI. V shed 6 bases and J 1 base; nucleotides not matched to a gene: 5.

The sample holds many counts of this clonotype. This chain links TRBV5-6 with TRBJ2-1, with D perhaps matching TRBD2 (7 bases). This CDR3 has 14 residues. The germline V gene encodes CDR1 SGHDT and CDR2 YYEEEE. Trimming took 6 bases from V and 4 from J, leaving 14 bases between them. The CDR3 sequence is CASTGGGRYNEQFF. The CDR3 bases are TGTGCCAGCACTGGGGGGGGGCGGTACAATGAGCAGTTCTTC.

The V call is TRBV6-5, the J call TRBJ2-3; D unclear. The CDR3 has 17 amino acids. The germline V and J ends were trimmed by 5 bases and 5 bases, with 23 bases remaining between them. Per germline, CDR1 MNHEY and CDR2 SVGAGI. CDR3 nucleotide sequence: TGTGCCAGCAGTCACCCGTCGGTGGGTAGCAAGGGAGATACGCAGTATTTT. This encodes CASSHPSVGSKGDTQYF.

V gene TRBV20-1 combines with J gene TRBJ2-2; 9 nucleotides match TRBD2. In germline, CDR1 is DFQATT, CDR2 SNEGSKA (reference sequence). This CDR3 contains 16 residues. The J segment lost 4 bases and the V segment lost 5 bases, leaving 11 bases of the junction unmatched. The chain's CDR3 is CSASKSGGLTTGELFF. CDR3 bases: TGCAGTGCTTCTAAAAGCGGGGGGCTGACCACCGGGGAGCTGTTTTTT.

This clonotype was counted at least ten times. The genes are TRBV20-1 and TRBJ1-2, with D maybe TRBD1 (5 bases). The germline V gene has CDR1 DFQATT and CDR2 SNEGSKA (reference sequence). The CDR3 loop spans 13 amino acids. Trimming removed 0 bases at V and 4 bases at J, with 9 bases between. The CDR3 is CSARDREIYGYTF. The CDR3 nucleotides read TGCAGTGCTAGAGACAGGGAAATCTATGGCTACACCTTC.

Concerning this clonotype itself: At one boundary the junction diverges from the germline segment, which might be a read error. V and J are TRBV24-1 and TRBJ2-7; unclear D gene. The CDR3 is 12 residues long. The germline V gene has CDR1 KGHDR and CDR2 SFDVKD. CDR3 in amino acids: CVTSDSSYEQHF. CDR3 DNA: TGTGTCACCAGTGATAGCTCCTACGAGCAGCACTTC.

On this clonotype: A single base separates this from a much larger clone, so it may be a read error. The chain couples TRBV27 to TRBJ2-3, with D tentatively TRBD1 (6 bases). Germline CDR1 MNHEY, CDR2 SMNVEV (reference sequence). The CDR3 runs to 16 residues. CDR3 DNA: TGTGCCAGCAGTTTACTAGGGACACCCTCCACAGGTACGCAGTATTTT. It is translated as CASSLLGTPSTGTQYF.

This clonotype was seen repeatedly, ten times or more. The rearrangement uses TRBV5-1 and TRBJ2-3, with a weak D call TRBD1 (6 bases). Trimming left V 3 bases short and J 6 bases short, with 17 bases between. Looked up from germline, CDR1 is SGHRS and CDR2 is YFSETQ. CDR3 size: 15 residues. CDR3 region: CASSWVQGIGDTQYF. The CDR3 DNA is TGCGCCAGCAGCTGGGTCCAGGGGATCGGGGATACGCAGTATTTT.

V usage is TRBV20-1 and J usage is TRBJ2-7; TRBD2 matches 8 bases. V shed 4 bases and J 6 bases; nucleotides not matched to a gene: 14. The CDR3 spans 15 residues. CDR1 and CDR2 from the germline V gene are DFQATT and SNEGSKA (reference sequence). The CDR3 DNA follows: TGCAGTGCTATCCGGGGGGGACATTCCCCACCCGAGCAGTACTTC. Translating gives CSAIRGGHSPPEQYF.

This clonotype was found many times. The chain carries TRBV2 and TRBJ1-1; D uncertain. The germline V and J ends were trimmed by 4 bases and 0 bases, with 6 bases remaining between them. This CDR3 has 13 amino acids. CDR1 and CDR2 from the germline V gene are SNHLY and FYNNEI. The DNA of the CDR3 is TGTGCCAGCAGTGTGACGGTGAACACTGAAGCTTTCTTT. Encoded protein: CASSVTVNTEAFF. The variable domain in full, with the rest retrieved from reference TRBV2 and TRBJ1-1, is EPEVTQTPSHQVTQMGQEVILRCVPISNHLYFYWYRQILGQKVEFLVSFYNNEISEKSEIFDDQFSVERPDGSNFTLKIRSTKLEDSAMYFCASSVTVNTEAFFGQGTRLTVV.

This clonotype was recorded at least ten times. The rearrangement uses TRBV5-5 and TRBJ2-5, with D possibly being TRBD1 or TRBD2 (5 bases each). The CDR3 spans 14 residues. In germline, CDR1 is SGHKS, CDR2 YYEKEE (reference sequence). Trimming shortened V by 4 bases and J by 1 base, and 11 bases separated the two germline ends. Here the CDR3 reads CASSGGPTQETQYF. CDR3 DNA: TGTGCCAGCAGCGGGGGACCCACCCAAGAGACCCAGTACTTC.

Ten or more counts support this clonotype. The chain employs TRBV6-4 and TRBJ2-3; the D is unclear. The CDR3 is 13 residues long. V was pared by 2 bases and J by 7 bases, with 10 bases between. Germline V gives CDR1 MRHNA, CDR2 SNTAGT. The CDR3, as DNA: TGTGCCAGCAGTGACCTTATGAGAAATACGCAGTATTTT. This codes for CASSDLMRNTQYF.